One sample yielded the 13 T cell receptor beta chains listed below, sequenced in a study of blood T cell repertoires in COVID-19. Libraries were prepared by immunoSEQ multiplex PCR; TCRdb keeps only in-frame clonotypes and omits some of them. This table has under 150,000 clones, about 84% appearing once. The sample comprised peripheral blood. These TCRs come from a man aged 50-60 years with acute or convalescent COVID-19.

This chain uses TRBV19 with TRBJ1-2; D is possibly TRBD1 (5 bases). V was shortened by 5 bases and J by 5 bases, with 12 bases between the two germline ends. The CDR3 is 13 residues long. Germline V CDR1 and CDR2: LNHDA, SQIVND (reference sequence). CDR3: CASSGSGKYGYTF. CDR3 coding DNA: TGTGCCAGTAGTGGTTCAGGGAAATATGGCTACACCTTC.

CDR3 sequence: CASSYPGHPYEQYF. The CDR3 DNA reads as TGTGCCAGCAGTTATCCGGGACATCCCTACGAGCAGTACTTC. This chain connects TRBV28 to TRBJ2-7; possibly TRBD1 for D (6 bases). The CDR3 is 14 amino acids. Trimming removed 4 bases from V and 2 bases from J, with 12 bases in between. CDR1 is MDHEN, CDR2 SYDVKM, per germline.

The chain uses TRBV28 and TRBJ2-4; D is perhaps TRBD2 (5 bases). The CDR3 contains 16 residues. V shed 4 bases and J shed 8 bases, with 21 bases lying between them. Per the germline V gene, CDR1 is MDHEN and CDR2 is SYDVKM. For the CDR3, the DNA is TGTGCCAGCAGTTCAGCGGATCGGTTTAGGGCGGACATTCAGTACTTC. Protein product: CASSSADRFRADIQYF.

The rearrangement uses TRBV9 and TRBJ1-2, with 7 bases lining up with TRBD1. Germline V lookup: CDR1 SGDLS, CDR2 YYNGEE. The CDR3 spans 15 residues. Unmatched junction bases numbered 8, after V lost 3 bases and J lost 3 bases. The CDR3 loop reads CASSAPRGFDYGYTF. CDR3 bases: TGTGCCAGCAGCGCTCCCAGGGGGTTCGACTATGGCTACACCTTC.

This clone appeared a single time. V is TRBV7-2 and J is TRBJ2-2; no firm D call. V lost 1 base and J 5 bases, leaving 8 bases between the germline ends. The germline CDR1 and CDR2 sequences are SGHTA and FQGNSA. The CDR3 spans 14 residues. The CDR3 DNA follows: TGTGCCAGCAGCTTAGGTGTCATGACCGGGGAGCTGTTTTTT. Residues: CASSLGVMTGELFF.

The genes are TRBV2 and TRBJ2-5, with 8 nucleotides matching TRBD2. Germline CDR1 SNHLY, CDR2 FYNNEI. The V segment lost 10 bases and the J segment 4 bases; nucleotides outside the gene matches: 17. This CDR3 is built from 16 residues. The CDR3 here is CATTALGGGQGETQYF. The CDR3 DNA is TGTGCCACCACTGCCTTGGGCGGGGGGCAGGGAGAGACCCAGTACTTC.

For this clone: Other DNA sequences from this sample encode an identical CDR3 as well. The gene calls are TRBV5-1 and TRBJ1-2, with D maybe TRBD1 (5 bases). Germline CDR1 and CDR2: SGHRS and YFSETQ. V was shortened by 0 bases and J by 8 bases, with 11 bases between the two germline ends. CDR3 length: 13 amino acids. The CDR3 DNA reads as TGCGCCAGCAGCTTGGCGGGGGTCGGCGGCTACACCTTC. This sequence encodes CASSLAGVGGYTF.

V is TRBV4-2 and J is TRBJ2-3, with D perhaps TRBD1 (6 bases). Germline V CDR1 and CDR2: LGHNA, YNFKEQ. This CDR3 has 16 residues. The ends were cut back, 1 base at V and 4 bases at J, with 15 bases in the middle. Written as DNA, the CDR3 is TGTGCCAGCAGCCAAGTTAGGGGGAGTGGTGCAGATACGCAGTATTTT. Its protein is CASSQVRGSGADTQYF.

This clone occurred once. The chain couples TRBV6-6 to TRBJ1-5; possible D gene TRBD1, 5 bases. There are 16 residues in the CDR3. Germline CDR1 and CDR2: MNHNY and SVGAGI (reference sequence). V was trimmed by 2 bases and J by 1 base, leaving 12 bases between them. The CDR3 DNA reads as TGTGCCAGCAGTTACCTGGGGCAGTTAAGCAATCAGCCCCAGCATTTT. This translates into CASSYLGQLSNQPQHF.

This chain joins TRBV3-1 (or the pseudogene TRBV3-2) and TRBJ1-2; D call uncertain. The germline V and J ends were trimmed by 4 bases and 10 bases, with 13 bases remaining between them. The CDR3 contains 12 residues. Germline CDR1 reads LGHDT; CDR2 reads YNNKEL (reference sequence). CDR3 loop: CASSRYSEAYTF. CDR3 bases: TGTGCCAGCAGCCGTTATAGCGAAGCCTACACCTTC.

The chain couples TRBV7-6 to TRBJ2-2; TRBD1 matches at 12 bases. The length of the CDR3 is 16 residues. Looked up from germline, CDR1 is SGHVS and CDR2 is FNYEAQ. With V trimmed by 5 bases and J by 6 bases, 7 bases remained unmatched. The CDR3 is CASSRQGQGAAGELFF. CDR3 nucleotide sequence: TGTGCCAGCAGCCGCCAGGGACAGGGGGCGGCCGGGGAGCTGTTTTTT.

V usage is TRBV6-1 and J usage is TRBJ1-2; D might be TRBD1 (5 bases). Germline lookup yields CDR1 MNHNS and CDR2 SASEGT. The length of the CDR3 is 15 residues. The V gene lost 2 bases and the J gene lost 4 bases, with 14 bases spanning the gap. The CDR3 here is CASSERTGGSYGYTF. The CDR3 bases are TGTGCCAGCAGTGAACGCACGGGGGGAAGCTATGGCTACACCTTC.

V usage is TRBV6-4 and J usage is TRBJ2-1; 8 nucleotides line up with TRBD2. The trim removed 3 bases at V and 7 bases at J, leaving 8 bases unmatched. CDR3 length equals 15 residues. CDR1 is MRHNA and CDR2 is SNTAGT in the germline V gene. CDR3 sequence (DNA): TGTGCCAGCAGTGAAGACGGGGGGGCCCGAAATGAGCAGTTCTTC. Translation: CASSEDGGARNEQFF.